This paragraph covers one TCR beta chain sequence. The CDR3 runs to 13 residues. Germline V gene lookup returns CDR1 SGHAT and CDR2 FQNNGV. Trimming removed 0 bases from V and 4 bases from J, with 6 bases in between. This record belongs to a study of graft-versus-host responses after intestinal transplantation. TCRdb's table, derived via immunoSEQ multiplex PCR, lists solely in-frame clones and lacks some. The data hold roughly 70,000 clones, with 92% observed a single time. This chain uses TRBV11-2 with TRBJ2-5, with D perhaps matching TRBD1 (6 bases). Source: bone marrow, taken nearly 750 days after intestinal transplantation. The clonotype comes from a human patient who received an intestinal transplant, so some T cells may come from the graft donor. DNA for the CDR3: TGTGCCAGCAGCTTAGACAGGGGAGAGACCCAGTACTTC. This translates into CASSLDRGETQYF.